These 24 T cell receptor beta chains were all obtained from the same sample, sequenced in a study of sequential checkpoint blockade in melanoma. This table comes from immunoSEQ multiplex PCR, and its TCRdb copy is limited to in-frame clones, with some not included. The sample contains about 11,000 clones, approximately 30% of which appear only once. The treatment here: randomized to nivolumab then ipilimumab (arm A) or the reverse (arm B). This sample comprised tumor tissue (inferred from file names), obtained from a patient given nivolumab and ipilimumab in sequence. The receptors come from a human donor with melanoma.

This clone occurred a few times. The chain links TRBV11-3 to TRBJ2-7; the match to TRBD2 covers 11 bases. Germline CDR1 is SGHNT and CDR2 is YENEEA. This CDR3 region has 17 residues. V was clipped by 6 bases and J by 6 bases; unmatched bases: 16. The CDR3 protein is CASSSYHQTSGAVEQYF. The CDR3 DNA sequence: TGTGCCAGCAGTTCATACCACCAGACTAGCGGGGCTGTCGAGCAGTACTTC.

This clone was picked up a small number of times. The chain is built from TRBV9 and TRBJ2-3; D is tentatively TRBD1 or TRBD2 (5 bases each). Germline V lookup: CDR1 SGDLS, CDR2 YYNGEE. V shed 4 bases and J shed 0 bases, with 12 bases lying between them. The CDR3 has 15 residues. For the CDR3, the DNA is TGTGCCAGCAGCCTCGGGACCTTTAGCACAGATACGCAGTATTTT. Residues: CASSLGTFSTDTQYF.

The gene calls are TRBV14 and TRBJ2-5; 9 bases agree with TRBD1. The CDR3 contains 16 residues. The germline V gene has CDR1 SGHDN and CDR2 FVKESK. J was trimmed by 5 bases and V by 1 base; bases with no gene match: 8. CDR3 nucleotide sequence: TGTGCCAGCAGCCAAGGACAGGGGGTAATCGAGGAGACCCAGTACTTC. This translates into CASSQGQGVIEETQYF. The full variable domain, completed using reference TRBV14 and TRBJ2-5, is EAGVTQFPSHSVIEKGQTVTLRCDPISGHDNLYWYRRVMGKEIKFLLHFVKESKQDESGMPNNRFLAERTGGTYSTLKVQPAELEDSGVYFCASSQGQGVIEETQYFGPGTRLLVL.

This clone was seen only a few times. This sequence joins TRBV7-8 and TRBJ2-1; no reliable D call. V gave up 1 base and J gave up 7 bases, with 8 bases separating them. Germline assignment: CDR1 SGHVS and CDR2 FQNEAQ. CDR3 length: 13 amino acids. The DNA for the CDR3 is TGTGCCAGCAGCTTAGGCGTAGGGAATGAGCAGTTCTTC. Its protein product is CASSLGVGNEQFF.

The V gene is TRBV9, the J gene TRBJ2-1; the D gene is possibly TRBD2 (5 bases). The germline V and J ends were trimmed by 4 bases and 2 bases, with 16 bases remaining between them. This CDR3 contains 16 residues. The V gene's germline CDR1 is SGDLS and CDR2 YYNGEE. CDR3 in amino acids: CASSPARGLTYNEQFF. The CDR3 DNA follows: TGTGCCAGCAGCCCAGCCCGGGGTCTTACCTACAATGAGCAGTTCTTC.

This chain joins TRBV11-3 and TRBJ2-1, with D perhaps TRBD2 (7 bases). Per germline, CDR1 SGHNT and CDR2 YENEEA. The CDR3 has 16 amino acids. The V end was cut by 2 bases, the J end by 6 bases, with 17 bases between. The CDR3 DNA follows: TGTGCCAGCAGCTTAACCGGGGGGCTGTTTTCCAATGAGCAGTTCTTC. Its protein product is CASSLTGGLFSNEQFF.

This clone is medium-sized. V usage is TRBV6-8 and J usage is TRBJ2-1; D remains ambiguous. The CDR3 has 12 residues. The V gene lost 6 bases and the J gene lost 7 bases, with 10 bases spanning the gap. Germline lookup yields CDR1 MNHGY and CDR2 SAAAGT. CDR3 nucleotides: TGTGCCAGCAGGACGCTAGGGAATGAGCAGTTCTTC. This sequence encodes CASRTLGNEQFF.

This clone has just a few counts. This chain links TRBV6-8 with TRBJ2-1, with 7 bases aligning to TRBD2. Germline assignment: CDR1 MNHGY and CDR2 SAAAGT. The CDR3 runs 14 residues. V lost 5 bases and J lost 5; bases outside the gene matches: 6. In nucleotides, the CDR3 is TGTGCCAGCAGTATATCCGGGGGGAACAATGAGCAGTTCTTC. This encodes CASSISGGNNEQFF.

V gene TRBV29-1 combines with J gene TRBJ1-1; D gene ambiguous. Germline CDR1 and CDR2: SQVTM and ANQGSEA. Trimming removed 5 bases from V and 0 bases from J, with 7 bases in between. CDR3 size: 12 residues. CDR3 sequence (DNA): TGCAGCGTTTTGCTTATGAACACTGAAGCTTTCTTT. This codes for CSVLLMNTEAFF.

The sample holds a few counts of this clone. This sequence joins TRBV9 and TRBJ2-7; no firm D call. This CDR3 is built from 13 residues. Between the trimmed V and J ends, which lost 2 bases and 6 bases, there was a span of 12 bases. Germline V gene lookup returns CDR1 SGDLS and CDR2 YYNGEE. The CDR3 DNA sequence: TGTGCCAGCAGCGTTGTACGGCCGAGCGAGCAGTACTTC. It encodes CASSVVRPSEQYF.

The chain couples TRBV30 to TRBJ2-7, with 9 bases fitting TRBD1. Trimming took 4 bases from V and 4 from J; bases not matched to a gene: 5. The CDR3 totals 13 residues. Germline values: CDR1 GTSNPN, CDR2 SVGIG (reference sequence). In nucleotides, the CDR3 is TGTGCCTGGACCGGGACAGGGACTTACGAGCAGTACTTC. It yields the protein CAWTGTGTYEQYF.

V gene TRBV28 combines with J gene TRBJ2-7; TRBD1 might be the D (5 bases). This CDR3 has 14 amino acids. Germline CDR1 is MDHEN and CDR2 is SYDVKM. V lost 7 bases and J 0 bases, leaving 13 bases between the germline ends. CDR3 sequence: CASTSGLTSYEQYF. The CDR3 nucleotides read TGTGCCAGCACCTCAGGGCTGACCTCCTACGAGCAGTACTTC. Filled out from reference TRBV28 and TRBJ2-7, the complete variable domain reads DVKVTQSSRYLVKRTGEKVFLECVQDMDHENMFWYRQDPGLGLRLIYFSYDVKMKEKGDIPEGYSVSREKKERFSLILESASTNQTSMYLCASTSGLTSYEQYFGPGTRLTVT.

The chain joins TRBV28 to TRBJ1-5, with D possibly being TRBD1 (5 bases). Germline CDR1 and CDR2: MDHEN and SYDVKM. The CDR3 loop spans 14 amino acids. V was cut by 6 bases and J by 11 bases, with 20 bases left in between. The CDR3 nucleotides are TGTGCCAGCAGCGGAGGGGACGGGGGAGTGTCCCAGCATTTT. Protein: CASSGGDGGVSQHF. The full variable domain, with the rest looked up from reference TRBV28 and TRBJ1-5, is DVKVTQSSRYLVKRTGEKVFLECVQDMDHENMFWYRQDPGLGLRLIYFSYDVKMKEKGDIPEGYSVSREKKERFSLILESASTNQTSMYLCASSGGDGGVSQHFGDGTRLSIL.

The chain joins TRBV18 to TRBJ2-1, with D possibly being TRBD1 or TRBD2 (6 bases each). The CDR3 consists of 16 residues. V was clipped by 3 bases and J by 6 bases, with 18 bases between them. Per the germline V gene, CDR1 is KGHSH and CDR2 is LQKENI. The CDR3 nucleotides are TGTGCCAGCTCACCTCGGCTCGGGGGCAGTGGCAATGAGCAGTTCTTC. Protein product: CASSPRLGGSGNEQFF.

By share, this clone ranks as medium-sized. The chain combines TRBV5-1 with TRBJ1-1; D is uncertain. Germline CDR1 SGHRS, CDR2 YFSETQ. The CDR3 length is 14 residues. Trimming removed 5 bases at V and 4 bases at J, with 15 bases between. Written as DNA, the CDR3 is TGCGCCAGCAGTCTGTCTGCGAGCGGCACTGAAGCTTTCTTT. Translation: CASSLSASGTEAFF. The full variable domain, its missing parts supplied by reference TRBV5-1 and TRBJ1-1, is KAGVTQTPRYLIKTRGQQVTLSCSPISGHRSVSWYQQTPGQGLQFLFEYFSETQRNKGNFPGRFSGRQFSNSRSEMNVSTLELGDSALYLCASSLSASGTEAFFGQGTRLTVV.

This clone was seen a few times. V and J are TRBV11-3 and TRBJ2-7; the D is unclear. V was shortened by 3 bases and J by 4 bases, with 16 bases between the two germline ends. This CDR3 contains 15 residues. CDR1 is SGHNT and CDR2 is YENEEA in the germline V gene. As DNA, the CDR3 is TGTGCCAGCAGCTTGGCCCTGGCAGTCGAATACGAGCAGTACTTC. Its protein product is CASSLALAVEYEQYF.

J is TRBJ2-5 and V is TRBV14; 8 bases are a match to TRBD2. The junction had 7 bases not matched to a gene; V was cut back by 0 bases and J by 4 bases. Germline V gives CDR1 SGHDN, CDR2 FVKESK. The CDR3 extends over 16 amino acids. The CDR3, as DNA: TGTGCCAGCAGCCAAGATTACGGGGGGGCGGGAGAGACCCAGTACTTC. Amino acid sequence: CASSQDYGGAGETQYF.

In this sample, this clone turned up once. The chain combines TRBV5-1 with TRBJ1-2; D possibly corresponds to TRBD1 (5 bases). Germline V gene sequence: CDR1 SGHRS, CDR2 YFSETQ. Trimming left V 4 bases short and J 4 bases short, with 17 bases between. This CDR3 spans 15 amino acids. As DNA, the CDR3 is TGCGCCAGCAGCCCAGGGTCCGGTGGTGGCTATGGCTACACCTTC. Protein product: CASSPGSGGGYGYTF.

This clone has a handful of counts. The rearrangement uses TRBV6-8 and TRBJ2-7, with D perhaps being TRBD1 or TRBD2 (5 bases each). Germline V gene data show CDR1 as MNHGY and CDR2 as SAAAGT. There are 12 residues in the CDR3. V lost 5 bases to trimming and J lost 7 bases, with 12 bases between them. CDR3 region: CASSEWGGEQYF. In DNA, the CDR3 is TGTGCCAGCAGTGAGTGGGGCGGGGAGCAGTACTTC.

The V gene is TRBV29-1, the J gene TRBJ1-1; D perhaps matches TRBD1 (5 bases). Germline assignment: CDR1 SQVTM and CDR2 ANQGSEA. Trimming removed 7 bases at V and 1 base at J, with 16 bases between. The CDR3 consists of 14 residues. The CDR3 region has the DNA TGCAGCGCTAGTACGGGGCTGGGGAACACTGAAGCTTTCTTT. It specifies CSASTGLGNTEAFF.

This clone has at least ten counts. The junction differs from germline at one of its ends, possibly a read error. CDR3 nucleotides: TGTGCCAGCAGCTTCGGGCAGGGGGCGGATGAAAAACTGTTTTTT. Its protein product is CASSFGQGADEKLFF. This chain uses TRBV15 with TRBJ1-4; TRBD1 aligns across 8 bases. This CDR3 has 15 amino acids. Germline V gives CDR1 LNHNV, CDR2 YYDKDF (reference sequence).

V and J are TRBV15 and TRBJ2-6; D perhaps matches TRBD2 (5 bases). This CDR3 spans 16 amino acids. Germline-derived CDR1 and CDR2 are LNHNV and YYDKDF (reference sequence). Trimming cost V 5 bases and J 1 base, with 12 bases left between them. CDR3 in amino acids: CATSRPAASGANVLTF. DNA for the CDR3: TGTGCCACCAGCCGCCCAGCGGCGTCTGGGGCCAACGTCCTGACTTTC.

This clone was counted a few times. The V and J genes are TRBV19 and TRBJ2-5; tentative D call: TRBD2 (6 bases). The V and J ends lost 6 bases and 2 bases respectively, with 28 bases between them. Per germline, CDR1 LNHDA and CDR2 SQIVND (reference sequence). The CDR3 is 19 residues long. The CDR3 DNA follows: TGTGCCAGTAGCCCTACCACAGGCCCACTGCCTAGCGAACAAGAGACCCAGTACTTC. The encoded protein is CASSPTTGPLPSEQETQYF. The full variable domain, completed using reference TRBV19 and TRBJ2-5, is DGGITQSPKYLFRKEGQNVTLSCEQNLNHDAMYWYRQDPGQGLRLIYYSQIVNDFQKGDIAEGYSVSREKKESFPLTVTSAQKNPTAFYLCASSPTTGPLPSEQETQYFGPGTRLLVL.

This clone was picked up many times. This sequence joins TRBV11-3 and TRBJ1-5; D ambiguous. This CDR3 comprises 15 residues. Trimming stripped 0 bases from V and 0 bases from J, with 6 bases between. Germline loops: CDR1 SGHNT, CDR2 YENEEA. The CDR3 nucleotides read TGTGCCAGCAGCTTAGAGACTTATAGCAATCAGCCCCAGCATTTT. Residues: CASSLETYSNQPQHF.